Below are 17 T cell receptor beta chains sequenced from a single sample in a study of blood T cell repertoires in COVID-19. Method: immunoSEQ multiplex PCR; TCRdb's copy keeps in-frame clones and lacks some. The table includes roughly 35,000 clones, 70% to 90% detected once. The sequenced sample was peripheral blood. The receptors were gathered from a man aged 55 to 70 with active COVID-19.

The chain combines TRBV2 with TRBJ2-7; a weak D match, TRBD1 (5 bases). CDR1 and CDR2 (germline): SNHLY, FYNNEI. The CDR3 is 13 residues long. Trimming took off 3 bases at V and 7 bases at J, with 13 bases between the two ends. The CDR3 reads CASSEFREQEQYF. CDR3 sequence (DNA): TGTGCCAGCAGTGAGTTCAGGGAACAGGAGCAGTACTTC. The complete variable domain, with remaining parts taken from reference TRBV2 and TRBJ2-7, reads EPEVTQTPSHQVTQMGQEVILRCVPISNHLYFYWYRQILGQKVEFLVSFYNNEISEKSEIFDDQFSVERPDGSNFTLKIRSTKLEDSAMYFCASSEFREQEQYFGPGTRLTVT.

The V call is TRBV3-1 (or the pseudogene TRBV3-2), the J call TRBJ2-7; D possibly corresponds to TRBD1 (6 bases). This CDR3 has 16 residues. Looked up from germline, CDR1 is LGHDT and CDR2 is YNNKEL (reference sequence). V lost 1 base to trimming and J lost 0 bases, with 13 bases between them. CDR3 region: CASSQGGQGSSYEQYF. CDR3 DNA sequence: TGTGCCAGCAGCCAAGGTGGCCAGGGGAGCTCCTACGAGCAGTACTTC.

The genes are TRBV19 and TRBJ2-5, with a tentative D call TRBD1 (5 bases). Trimming took off 1 base at V and 0 bases at J, with 9 bases between the two ends. Germline CDR1 LNHDA, CDR2 SQIVND (reference sequence). The CDR3 runs 15 residues. The chain's CDR3 is CASSIGQQYQETQYF. CDR3 DNA sequence: TGTGCCAGTAGTATAGGACAGCAGTACCAAGAGACCCAGTACTTC.

Here the CDR3 reads CASRPRGGLYGYTF. DNA for the CDR3: TGTGCCAGCCGACCTCGGGGGGGCTTGTATGGCTACACCTTC. This chain links TRBV19 with TRBJ1-2; D perhaps matches TRBD1 (6 bases). CDR1 is LNHDA, CDR2 SQIVND, per germline (reference sequence). The V gene lost 9 bases and the J gene lost 5 bases, with 19 bases spanning the gap. The CDR3 is made up of 14 amino acids.

This chain uses TRBV5-1 with TRBJ2-3; 7 bases fit TRBD1. Per germline, CDR1 SGHRS and CDR2 YFSETQ. Unmatched junction bases numbered 7, after V lost 3 bases and J lost 0 bases. The CDR3 loop spans 16 amino acids. The DNA of the CDR3 is TGCGCCAGCAGCTCGCCAGGGGGTGCTAGCACAGATACGCAGTATTTT. This translates into CASSSPGGASTDTQYF.

The V call is TRBV2, the J call TRBJ1-4; weak D call: TRBD1 (5 bases). The CDR3 has 15 residues. The germline CDR1 and CDR2 sequences are SNHLY and FYNNEI. Trimming cost V 4 bases and J 7 bases, with 16 bases left between them. CDR3 sequence reads: CASSGQGIRLEKLFF. For the CDR3, the DNA is TGTGCCAGCAGTGGGCAGGGTATAAGGCTTGAAAAACTGTTTTTT.

This clone was picked up one time. The genes are TRBV9 and TRBJ2-1, with 9 bases identical to TRBD2. The CDR3 extends over 17 amino acids. CDR1 is SGDLS, CDR2 YYNGEE, per germline. The ends lost 3 bases at V and 5 bases at J; junction bases unmatched: 12. The CDR3, as DNA: TGTGCCAGCAGCGAAGGAGGGAGACTAGCGGCCAACAATGAGCAGTTCTTC. This codes for CASSEGGRLAANNEQFF. Full variable domain (missing parts from reference TRBV9 and TRBJ2-1): DSGVTQTPKHLITATGQRVTLRCSPRSGDLSVYWYQQSLDQGLQFLIQYYNGEERAKGNILERFSAQQFPDLHSELNLSSLELGDSALYFCASSEGGRLAANNEQFFGPGTRLTVL.

This rearrangement joins TRBV7-8 to TRBJ2-5; 12 bases line up with TRBD2. Trimming cost V 1 base and J 2 bases; bases outside gene matches: 5. The CDR3 has 17 residues. Germline values: CDR1 SGHVS, CDR2 FQNEAQ. CDR3 DNA sequence: TGTGCCAGCAGCTTAGTTCTAGCGGGAGGGCCGCAAGAGACCCAGTACTTC. Translated: CASSLVLAGGPQETQYF.

The chain is built from TRBV5-1 and TRBJ1-2, with D possibly being TRBD1 (5 bases). The CDR3 length is 13 residues. The V and J ends lost 4 bases and 8 bases respectively, with 15 bases between them. Germline CDR1 is SGHRS and CDR2 is YFSETQ. CDR3 in DNA: TGCGCCAGCAGCCTAGGGGTGGCGGAGGGCTACACCTTC. This codes for CASSLGVAEGYTF.

The chain recombines TRBV25-1 with TRBJ1-2; 9 bases are a match to TRBD1. Germline V CDR1 and CDR2: MGHDK, SYGVNS. The length of the CDR3 is 14 residues. With V trimmed by 7 bases and J by 8 bases, 11 bases remained unmatched. CDR3 region: CASTNSGTGLGYTF. The DNA of the CDR3 is TGTGCCAGCACTAACTCCGGGACAGGGTTAGGCTACACCTTC.

The chain combines TRBV3-1 (or the pseudogene TRBV3-2) with TRBJ2-3; a possible D gene is TRBD2 (5 bases). The CDR3 totals 14 residues. V lost 0 bases and J lost 10, with 14 bases in between. The germline V gene has CDR1 LGHDT and CDR2 YNNKEL (reference sequence). CDR3 sequence (DNA): TGTGCCAGCAGCCAAGATCCCTCGGGGTGGGCGCAGTATTTT. It specifies CASSQDPSGWAQYF.

This rearrangement joins TRBV5-1 to TRBJ1-1; D is uncertain. CDR3 length equals 13 residues. Germline values: CDR1 SGHRS, CDR2 YFSETQ. V was clipped by 4 bases and J by 0 bases, with 7 bases between them. CDR3 sequence: CASSTGMNTEAFF. Written as DNA, the CDR3 is TGCGCCAGCAGCACGGGGATGAACACTGAAGCTTTCTTT.

The chain links TRBV6-1 to TRBJ1-2; D unclear. CDR1 and CDR2 (germline): MNHNS, SASEGT. Trimming pared 1 base from V and 13 bases from J, leaving 16 bases between. The CDR3 has 13 amino acids. The CDR3 DNA follows: TGTGCCAGCAGTGAAGGTCCAGGTTACCAGTTCACCTTC. It yields the protein CASSEGPGYQFTF.

This clone was detected only a few times. The J gene is TRBJ2-7, the V gene TRBV2, with TRBD2 matching over 12 bases. This CDR3 region has 18 residues. Trimming cost V 2 bases and J 2 bases; bases outside gene matches: 10. Germline V gene sequence: CDR1 SNHLY, CDR2 FYNNEI. CDR3 residues: CASSEHPRLAGDPYEQYF. CDR3 bases: TGTGCCAGCAGTGAACACCCCCGACTAGCGGGAGACCCCTACGAGCAGTACTTC.

The chain has TRBV6-5 and TRBJ2-1, with a possible D match to TRBD2 (6 bases). This CDR3 contains 16 residues. Germline CDR1 and CDR2: MNHEY and SVGAGI. Trimming left V 2 bases short and J 4 bases short, with 15 bases between. The DNA of the CDR3 is TGTGCCAGCAGTTACGCCTCCACGGGAGCGTACAATGAGCAGTTCTTC. Translating it yields CASSYASTGAYNEQFF.

The chain carries TRBV7-2 and TRBJ2-3, with 8 bases matching TRBD2. The V and J ends lost 5 bases and 5 bases, in that order; junction bases with no gene match: 12. The CDR3 totals 16 residues. Germline V CDR1 and CDR2: SGHTA, FQGNSA. The chain's CDR3 is CASSLRSRAGGDTQYF. The CDR3 DNA sequence: TGTGCCAGCAGCCTGAGGAGCAGGGCGGGGGGAGATACGCAGTATTTT. The whole variable domain, remainder taken from reference TRBV7-2 and TRBJ2-3, is GAGVSQSPSNKVTEKGKDVELRCDPISGHTALYWYRQSLGQGLEFLIYFQGNSAPDKSGLPSDRFSAERTGGSVSTLTIQRTQQEDSAVYLCASSLRSRAGGDTQYFGPGTRLTVL.

The chain links TRBV18 to TRBJ1-6; 9 nucleotides align to TRBD1. CDR1 and CDR2 from the germline V gene are KGHSH and LQKENI. Losses at the gene ends were 0 bases for V and 7 bases for J; bases not matched to a gene: 4. This CDR3 comprises 16 residues. The CDR3 reads CASSPPWTGDNSPLHF. The CDR3 DNA sequence: TGTGCCAGCTCACCACCCTGGACAGGGGACAATTCACCCCTCCACTTT.